This T cell receptor beta chain was captured in a study of blood T cells in healthy people across ages. Across the study: Template switching recovered approximately one barcoded beta molecule for every two T cells. Regarding the study as a whole: Observed TCR beta diversity per million T cells went down as age went up. This fall followed a roughly linear course with age.

Next came a second PCR, run for about 6 to 12 cycles, which used a sample-barcoded 5' primer along with a J-beta primer mix. One entry per CDR3 protein results from TCRdb running MiXCR on the 5' RACE reads. The data contain approximately 790,000 distinct CDR3 sequences, under 80% of them singletons. The authors drew approximately 9 milliliters of peripheral blood from each donor. A minimum of 6 million PBMCs was isolated per sample. The length of the CDR3 is 16 residues. Trimming took off 0 bases at V and 9 bases at J, with 21 bases between the two ends. Looked up from germline, CDR1 is LGHNA and CDR2 is YSLEER. This clonotype has just a few counts. The antigen is not known.

The sample consisted of blood. The rearrangement links TRBV4-3 to TRBJ2-7; a weak D match, TRBD1 (6 bases). This sequence originates from a man aged 25-40 years in good health. CDR3 in amino acids: CASSQDRMGAQFGQYF. In DNA, the CDR3 is TGCGCCAGCAGCCAAGATCGTATGGGGGCGCAATTCGGGCAGTACTTC.